These 28 T cell receptor beta chains were sequenced from one sample in a study of cytomegalovirus exposure and HLA in healthy donors. The PCR employed 60 Vbeta primers together with 13 Jbeta primers. This table comes from immunoSEQ multiplex PCR, and its TCRdb copy is limited to in-frame clones, with some not included. The sample lists 100,000 to 140,000 clones, 70% to 85% occurring once. Input material: PBMCs. These receptors came from a male donor in good health and CMV-seronegative.

In its sample, this clone was seen a few times. The chain couples TRBV2 to TRBJ2-2; 7 bases line up with TRBD1. The junction had 3 bases not matched to a gene; V was cut back by 6 bases and J by 2 bases. Germline lookup yields CDR1 SNHLY and CDR2 FYNNEI. The CDR3 consists of 14 residues. CDR3 DNA: TGTGCCAGCAGGGACAGGATTAACACCGGGGAGCTGTTTTTT. Protein sequence: CASRDRINTGELFF. Complete variable domain (other parts from reference TRBV2 and TRBJ2-2): EPEVTQTPSHQVTQMGQEVILRCVPISNHLYFYWYRQILGQKVEFLVSFYNNEISEKSEIFDDQFSVERPDGSNFTLKIRSTKLEDSAMYFCASRDRINTGELFFGEGSRLTVL.

The rearrangement links TRBV4-1 to TRBJ2-7, with 10 bases lining up with TRBD1. CDR1 and CDR2 from the germline V gene are MGHRA and YSYEKL. J lost 3 bases, V lost 4 bases, and 6 bases had no gene match. This CDR3 is 15 amino acids long. CDR3 sequence (DNA): TGCGCCAGCAGCCCGGGACAGGGGACCTTCTACGAGCAGTACTTC. Translated: CASSPGQGTFYEQYF.

This chain connects TRBV13 to TRBJ2-5; 9 nucleotides line up with TRBD2. Germline trimming cut 2 bases from V and 2 bases from J; bases unmatched to any gene: 3. The CDR3 totals 15 residues. Germline V gene sequence: CDR1 PRHDT, CDR2 FYEKMQ (reference sequence). CDR3 loop: CASSLRGREQETQYF. CDR3 nucleotides: TGTGCCAGCAGCTTACGCGGGAGGGAACAAGAGACCCAGTACTTC.

The chain combines TRBV13 with TRBJ2-5; 7 bases agree with TRBD2. V shed 3 bases and J 1 base; nucleotides not matched to a gene: 5. The CDR3 has 15 amino acids. CDR1 is PRHDT and CDR2 is FYEKMQ in the germline V gene (reference sequence). The CDR3 spells CASSLRETAQETQYF. CDR3 in DNA: TGTGCCAGCAGCTTGCGGGAGACGGCCCAAGAGACCCAGTACTTC.

This chain links TRBV6-5 with TRBJ2-3, with D tentatively TRBD2 (6 bases). Germline loops: CDR1 MNHEY, CDR2 SVGAGI. The germline V and J ends were trimmed by 0 bases and 4 bases, with 14 bases remaining between them. The length of the CDR3 is 16 residues. The CDR3 region is CASSYSATSVADTQYF. The CDR3 DNA follows: TGTGCCAGCAGTTACTCGGCGACTAGTGTGGCAGATACGCAGTATTTT.

This chain joins TRBV5-1 and TRBJ2-2; 9 positions match TRBD2. The CDR3 loop spans 16 amino acids. V shed 0 bases, J shed 5 bases, and the junction held 5 bases outside the gene matches. Germline loops: CDR1 SGHRS, CDR2 YFSETQ. CDR3 in amino acids: CASSLAAGGRTGELFF. For the CDR3, the DNA is TGCGCCAGCAGCTTGGCCGCGGGAGGGCGGACCGGGGAGCTGTTTTTT.

The rearrangement joins TRBV4-1 to TRBJ1-2; D is possibly TRBD1 (6 bases). Germline CDR1 reads MGHRA; CDR2 reads YSYEKL. Trimming took off 3 bases at V and 2 bases at J, with 10 bases between the two ends. The CDR3 extends over 14 amino acids. The DNA of the CDR3 is TGCGCCAGCAGCCAGGCAACAGGGAACTATGGCTACACCTTC. This gives the protein CASSQATGNYGYTF.

This sequence joins TRBV14 and TRBJ2-2; D unclear. The CDR3 consists of 13 residues. V was pared by 7 bases and J by 1 base, with 7 bases between. The germline V gene has CDR1 SGHDN and CDR2 FVKESK. Here the CDR3 reads CASTPQNTGELFF. In DNA form, the CDR3 reads TGTGCCAGCACCCCCCAGAACACCGGGGAGCTGTTTTTT.

The CDR3 DNA follows: TGTGCCTGGACCTTGGGACAGGTTCTGGGCGGGGAGCTGTTTTTT. Its protein product is CAWTLGQVLGGELFF. The rearrangement links TRBV30 to TRBJ2-2, with 8 bases identical to TRBD1. From germline, CDR1 is GTSNPN and CDR2 SVGIG (reference sequence). With 4 bases clipped from V and 7 bases from J, the junction kept 11 bases outside the gene matches. This CDR3 is 15 amino acids long.

This chain joins TRBV15 and TRBJ1-1; tentatively, D is TRBD1 (6 bases). V was clipped by 0 bases and J by 3 bases, with 17 bases between them. The CDR3 runs to 17 residues. Germline loops: CDR1 LNHNV, CDR2 YYDKDF (reference sequence). The CDR3 region has the DNA TGTGCCACCAGCAGAGAACAGGGCCCGGGGATTTACACTGAAGCTTTCTTT. It yields the protein CATSREQGPGIYTEAFF.

The V and J genes are TRBV2 and TRBJ2-5; a possible D gene is TRBD1 (6 bases). The CDR3 sequence is 12 residues long. The germline gives CDR1 SNHLY, CDR2 FYNNEI. The germline V and J ends were trimmed by 8 bases and 2 bases, with 9 bases remaining between them. The CDR3, as DNA: TGTGCCAGCCGGACAGTACAAGAGACCCAGTACTTC. Protein product: CASRTVQETQYF.

V and J are TRBV7-6 and TRBJ2-7, with no clear D. Per germline, CDR1 SGHVS and CDR2 FNYEAQ. The ends were cut back, 5 bases at V and 4 bases at J, with 9 bases in the middle. This CDR3 has 12 residues. In nucleotides, the CDR3 is TGTGCCAGCAGCGGAGAGGAATACGAGCAGTACTTC. Translated: CASSGEEYEQYF.

This chain joins TRBV11-2 and TRBJ2-5; D perhaps matches TRBD2 (6 bases). Germline-derived CDR1 and CDR2 are SGHAT and FQNNGV. This CDR3 region has 15 residues. V shed 3 bases and J shed 4 bases, with 15 bases lying between them. The CDR3 DNA follows: TGTGCCAGCAGCTTCGTACTAGCCGGGTTAGAGACCCAGTACTTC. Translating gives CASSFVLAGLETQYF.

In its sample, this clone was seen once. The rearrangement links TRBV28 to TRBJ1-3; D gene ambiguous. CDR1 and CDR2 from the germline V gene are MDHEN and SYDVKM. Trimming removed 7 bases at V and 2 bases at J, with 6 bases between. The CDR3 contains 12 residues. CDR3 nucleotides: TGTGCCAGCATCACAGCTGGAAACACCATATATTTT. Protein: CASITAGNTIYF. Full variable domain (missing parts from reference TRBV28 and TRBJ1-3): DVKVTQSSRYLVKRTGEKVFLECVQDMDHENMFWYRQDPGLGLRLIYFSYDVKMKEKGDIPEGYSVSREKKERFSLILESASTNQTSMYLCASITAGNTIYFGEGSWLTVV.

The chain recombines TRBV10-1 with TRBJ2-5; maybe TRBD2 (5 bases). The tail of the sequence fits TRBJ2-7 better, so the J call may be wrong. The CDR3 consists of 13 residues. Looked up from germline, CDR1 is WNHNN and CDR2 is SYGVQD (reference sequence). The CDR3 protein is CASSPPLGYEQYF. In DNA, the CDR3 is TGCGCCAGCAGCCCCCCACTAGGCTACGAGCAGTACTTC.

The chain couples TRBV19 to TRBJ2-7, with D perhaps matching TRBD2 (6 bases). Germline values: CDR1 LNHDA, CDR2 SQIVND (reference sequence). V dropped 1 base and J dropped 1 base, with 11 bases sitting between them. This CDR3 comprises 15 residues. The CDR3 nucleotides read TGTGCCAGTAGTATAGCCGGGACTGATTCCTACGAGCAGTACTTC. This sequence encodes CASSIAGTDSYEQYF.

This clone was detected a few times. The chain links TRBV5-5 to TRBJ2-7; D is undetermined. CDR1 is SGHKS, CDR2 YYEKEE, per germline (reference sequence). Trimming took 4 bases from V and 6 from J, leaving 20 bases between them. The CDR3 is 15 residues long. CDR3 sequence: CASSPTNTYHFEQYF. In DNA, the CDR3 is TGTGCCAGCAGCCCCACCAATACTTATCACTTCGAGCAGTACTTC.

The genes are TRBV9 and TRBJ2-3; D is perhaps TRBD2 (7 bases). The V end lost 4 bases, the J end lost 5 bases, and 17 bases lay between the germline ends. Per germline, CDR1 SGDLS and CDR2 YYNGEE. The CDR3 totals 15 residues. The CDR3 sequence: CASSFPGGAEDTQYF. In DNA, the CDR3 is TGTGCCAGCAGCTTCCCTGGGGGGGCTGAAGATACGCAGTATTTT.

This clone was recorded a few times. The CDR3 DNA reads TGTGCCAGCAGCTCCCAGGGGGGAGAGACCCAGTACTTC. Protein: CASSSQGGETQYF. The chain joins TRBV7-9 to TRBJ2-5, with D possibly being TRBD1 (7 bases). Germline assignment: CDR1 SEHNR and CDR2 FQNEAQ (reference sequence). The CDR3 contains 13 residues. Trimming shortened V by 4 bases and J by 4 bases, and 10 bases separated the two germline ends. Combining the CDR3 with reference TRBV7-9 and TRBJ2-5 gives the whole variable domain DTGVSQNPRHKITKRGQNVTFRCDPISEHNRLYWYRQTLGQGPEFLTYFQNEAQLEKSRLLSDRFSAERPKGSFSTLEIQRTEQGDSAMYLCASSSQGGETQYFGPGTRLLVL.

The V gene is TRBV5-8, the J gene TRBJ1-2, with a weak D call TRBD1 (6 bases). The CDR3 is 15 residues long. The V end was cut by 1 base, the J end by 7 bases, with 17 bases between. The V gene's germline CDR1 is SGHTS and CDR2 YDEGEE. CDR3 residues: CASSLNRVSRSGYTF. In DNA, the CDR3 is TGTGCCAGCAGCTTGAACAGGGTCTCACGGAGTGGCTACACCTTC.

The table lists this clone with a count of one. The rearrangement joins TRBV14 to TRBJ1-5; unclear D gene. This CDR3 comprises 17 residues. Germline V gives CDR1 SGHDN, CDR2 FVKESK. V was clipped by 1 base and J by 2 bases, with 15 bases between them. CDR3: CASSQAREGPGNQPQHF. DNA of the CDR3: TGTGCCAGCAGCCAAGCCAGAGAGGGCCCAGGCAATCAGCCCCAGCATTTT.

The chain links TRBV27 to TRBJ2-3, with 8 positions matching TRBD1. This CDR3 spans 14 amino acids. J gave up 5 bases and V 4 bases, and 5 bases lay outside the gene matches. CDR1 and CDR2 from the germline V gene are MNHEY and SMNVEV (reference sequence). CDR3 sequence reads: CASSSRGRIDTQYF. CDR3 in DNA: TGTGCCAGCAGTTCCAGGGGGCGCATAGATACGCAGTATTTT.

The gene calls are TRBV28 and TRBJ2-5, with 10 bases identical to TRBD2. The J call could be wrong; TRBJ2-7 is a better fit for the DNA end. This CDR3 is 16 amino acids long. From germline, CDR1 is MDHEN and CDR2 SYDVKM. The CDR3 DNA reads as TGTGCCAGCAGTTCCCCTTGGACTAGCGGAAAACACGAGCAGTACTTC. It yields the protein CASSSPWTSGKHEQYF.

The J gene is TRBJ2-3, the V gene TRBV5-6, with a weak D call TRBD2 (5 bases). V was clipped by 0 bases and J by 3 bases, with 17 bases between them. The CDR3 loop spans 17 amino acids. CDR1 and CDR2 from the germline V gene are SGHDT and YYEEEE. Here the CDR3 DNA reads TGTGCCAGCAGCTTGGCCAACGGGGTAAGAGTGACAGATACGCAGTATTTT. It is translated as CASSLANGVRVTDTQYF.

The gene calls are TRBV5-1 and TRBJ2-5, with 7 bases matching TRBD2. This CDR3 comprises 15 residues. V was pared by 2 bases and J by 2 bases, with 6 bases of the junction left unmatched. Looked up from germline, CDR1 is SGHRS and CDR2 is YFSETQ. Here the CDR3 DNA reads TGCGCCAGCAGCTTTCTAGCGGAACCACAAGAGACCCAGTACTTC. Its protein is CASSFLAEPQETQYF.

V and J are TRBV19 and TRBJ2-1; D is perhaps TRBD2 (5 bases). The CDR3 totals 16 residues. The germline CDR1 and CDR2 sequences are LNHDA and SQIVND (reference sequence). Trimming removed 3 bases from V and 4 bases from J, with 16 bases in between. In nucleotides, the CDR3 is TGTGCCAGTAGTATTGCCCTGTTGAGGGAATACAATGAGCAGTTCTTC. Amino acids: CASSIALLREYNEQFF.

The rearrangement joins TRBV30 to TRBJ1-2; D possibly corresponds to TRBD1 (6 bases). This CDR3 is 13 amino acids long. The germline V gene encodes CDR1 GTSNPN and CDR2 SVGIG (reference sequence). V was cut by 1 base and J by 7 bases, with 13 bases left in between. CDR3 loop: CAWSEGGAGGYTF. The CDR3 DNA sequence: TGTGCCTGGAGTGAAGGGGGGGCAGGTGGCTACACCTTC.

This chain links TRBV25-1 with TRBJ2-3, with TRBD2 matching over 9 bases. Germline assignment: CDR1 MGHDK and CDR2 SYGVNS. V dropped 4 bases and J dropped 1; count of bases not matched to a gene: 3. The CDR3 runs 15 residues. The CDR3 sequence is CASSGLADRTDTQYF. The CDR3 nucleotides read TGTGCCAGCAGTGGACTAGCGGATCGCACAGATACGCAGTATTTT.